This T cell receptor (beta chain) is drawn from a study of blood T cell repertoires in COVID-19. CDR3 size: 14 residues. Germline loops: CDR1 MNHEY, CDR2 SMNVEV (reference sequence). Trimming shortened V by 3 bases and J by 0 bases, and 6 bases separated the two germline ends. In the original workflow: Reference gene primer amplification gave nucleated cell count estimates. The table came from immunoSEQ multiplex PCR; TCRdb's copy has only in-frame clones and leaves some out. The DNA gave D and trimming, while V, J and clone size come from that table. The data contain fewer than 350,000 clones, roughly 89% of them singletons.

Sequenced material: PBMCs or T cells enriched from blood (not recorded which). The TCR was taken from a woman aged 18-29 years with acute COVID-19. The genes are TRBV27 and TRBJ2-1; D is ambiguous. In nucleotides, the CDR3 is TGTGCCAGCAGTTTGGCCAGCTCCTACAATGAGCAGTTCTTC. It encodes CASSLASSYNEQFF.